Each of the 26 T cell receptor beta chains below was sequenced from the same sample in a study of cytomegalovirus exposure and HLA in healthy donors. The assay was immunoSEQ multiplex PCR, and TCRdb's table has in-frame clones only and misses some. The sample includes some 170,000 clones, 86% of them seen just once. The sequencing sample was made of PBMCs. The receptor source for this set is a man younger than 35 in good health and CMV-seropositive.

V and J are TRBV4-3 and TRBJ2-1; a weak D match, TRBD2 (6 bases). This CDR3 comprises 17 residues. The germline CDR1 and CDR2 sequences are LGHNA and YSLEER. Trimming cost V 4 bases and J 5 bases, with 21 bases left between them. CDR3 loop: CASSPRVGTDKDNEQFF. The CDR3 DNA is TGCGCCAGCAGCCCGAGGGTAGGGACTGACAAAGACAATGAGCAGTTCTTC.

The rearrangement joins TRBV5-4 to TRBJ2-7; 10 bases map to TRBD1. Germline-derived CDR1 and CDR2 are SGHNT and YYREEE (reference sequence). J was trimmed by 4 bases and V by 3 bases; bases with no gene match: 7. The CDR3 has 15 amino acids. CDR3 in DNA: TGTGCCAGCAGCTCAGGGAGACAGGGGGCTTACGAGCAGTACTTC. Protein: CASSSGRQGAYEQYF.

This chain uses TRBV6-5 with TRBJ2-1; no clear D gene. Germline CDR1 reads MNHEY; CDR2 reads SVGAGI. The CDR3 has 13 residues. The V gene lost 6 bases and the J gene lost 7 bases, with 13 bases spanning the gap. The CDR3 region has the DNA TGTGCCAGCAGCCGGTACCTCGGGAATGAGCAGTTCTTC. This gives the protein CASSRYLGNEQFF.

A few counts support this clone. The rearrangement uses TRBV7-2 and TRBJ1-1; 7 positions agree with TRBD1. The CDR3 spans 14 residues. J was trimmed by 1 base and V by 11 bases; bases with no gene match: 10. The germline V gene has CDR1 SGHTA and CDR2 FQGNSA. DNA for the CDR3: TGTGCCGTCGAGGGGGCCTTAGGGAACACTGAAGCTTTCTTT. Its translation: CAVEGALGNTEAFF.

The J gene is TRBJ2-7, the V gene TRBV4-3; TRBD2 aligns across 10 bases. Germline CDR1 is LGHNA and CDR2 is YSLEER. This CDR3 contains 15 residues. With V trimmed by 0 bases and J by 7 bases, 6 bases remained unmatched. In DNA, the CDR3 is TGCGCCAGCAGCCAAGATACTAGCGGGATGAAAGAGCAGTACTTC. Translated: CASSQDTSGMKEQYF.

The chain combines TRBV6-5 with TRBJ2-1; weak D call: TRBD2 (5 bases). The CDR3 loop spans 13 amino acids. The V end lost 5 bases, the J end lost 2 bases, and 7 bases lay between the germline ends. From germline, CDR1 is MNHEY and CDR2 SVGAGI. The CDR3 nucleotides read TGTGCCAGCAGTCCCGGGACCTACAATGAGCAGTTCTTC. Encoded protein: CASSPGTYNEQFF.

CDR3: CASYEWGVGDTQYF. In DNA, the CDR3 is TGTGCCAGTTACGAATGGGGAGTTGGAGATACGCAGTATTTT. The V and J genes are TRBV2 and TRBJ2-3, with D perhaps matching TRBD2 (5 bases). This CDR3 has 14 amino acids. CDR1 and CDR2 from the germline V gene are SNHLY and FYNNEI. The germline V and J ends were trimmed by 9 bases and 5 bases, with 18 bases remaining between them.

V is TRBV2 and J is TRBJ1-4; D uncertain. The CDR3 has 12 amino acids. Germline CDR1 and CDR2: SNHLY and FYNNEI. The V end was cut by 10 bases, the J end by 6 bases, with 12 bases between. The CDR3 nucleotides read TGTGCCACGGGGATTAGGGATGAAAAACTGTTTTTT. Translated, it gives CATGIRDEKLFF.

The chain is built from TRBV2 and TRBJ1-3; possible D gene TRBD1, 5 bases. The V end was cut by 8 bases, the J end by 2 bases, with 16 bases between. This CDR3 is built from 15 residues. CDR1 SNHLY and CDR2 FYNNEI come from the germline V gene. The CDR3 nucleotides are TGTGCCAGCCAAACCAGGGAAGGTACTGGAAACACCATATATTTT. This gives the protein CASQTREGTGNTIYF. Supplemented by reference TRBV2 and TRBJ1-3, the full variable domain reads EPEVTQTPSHQVTQMGQEVILRCVPISNHLYFYWYRQILGQKVEFLVSFYNNEISEKSEIFDDQFSVERPDGSNFTLKIRSTKLEDSAMYFCASQTREGTGNTIYFGEGSWLTVV.

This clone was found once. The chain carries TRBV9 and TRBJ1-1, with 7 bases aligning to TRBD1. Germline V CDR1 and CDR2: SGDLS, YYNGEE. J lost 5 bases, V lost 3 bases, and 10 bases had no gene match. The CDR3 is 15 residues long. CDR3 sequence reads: CASSAYRQGDTEAFF. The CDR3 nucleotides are TGTGCCAGCAGCGCATACCGACAGGGCGATACTGAAGCTTTCTTT.

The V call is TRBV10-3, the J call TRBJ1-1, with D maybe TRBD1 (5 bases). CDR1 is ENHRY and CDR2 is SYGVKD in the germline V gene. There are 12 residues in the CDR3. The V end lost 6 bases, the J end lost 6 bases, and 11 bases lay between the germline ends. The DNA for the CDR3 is TGTGCCATCAGAGCGGGGGGTGCTGAAGCTTTCTTT. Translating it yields CAIRAGGAEAFF.

CDR3 bases: TGTGCCAGCAGTTACACTGGACAGGTCCTCGGGGAGCAGTACTTC. Its translation is CASSYTGQVLGEQYF. The chain uses TRBV6-5 and TRBJ2-7, with 7 bases that match TRBD1. This CDR3 has 15 amino acids. Germline V gene data show CDR1 as MNHEY and CDR2 as SVGAGI. Losses at the gene ends were 2 bases for V and 7 bases for J; bases not matched to a gene: 11.

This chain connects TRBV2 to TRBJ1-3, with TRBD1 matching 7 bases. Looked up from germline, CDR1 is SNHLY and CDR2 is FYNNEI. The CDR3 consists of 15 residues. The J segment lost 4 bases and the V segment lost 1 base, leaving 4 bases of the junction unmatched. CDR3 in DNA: TGTGCCAGCAGTGAAGAGGGGGCAAGGGGAAACACCATATATTTT. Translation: CASSEEGARGNTIYF.

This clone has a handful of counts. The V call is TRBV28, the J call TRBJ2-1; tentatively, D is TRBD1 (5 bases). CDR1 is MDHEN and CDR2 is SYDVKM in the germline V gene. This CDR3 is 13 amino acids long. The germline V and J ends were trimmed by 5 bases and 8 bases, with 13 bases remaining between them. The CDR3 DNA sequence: TGTGCCAGCAGTCCAGGGATTCGGGATGAGCAGTTCTTC. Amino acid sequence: CASSPGIRDEQFF.

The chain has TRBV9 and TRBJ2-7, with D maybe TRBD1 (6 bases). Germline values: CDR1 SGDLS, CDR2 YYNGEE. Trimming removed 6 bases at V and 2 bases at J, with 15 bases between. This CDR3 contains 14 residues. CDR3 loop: CASNPTGLAYEQYF. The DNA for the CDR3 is TGTGCCAGCAACCCGACAGGTCTTGCCTACGAGCAGTACTTC.

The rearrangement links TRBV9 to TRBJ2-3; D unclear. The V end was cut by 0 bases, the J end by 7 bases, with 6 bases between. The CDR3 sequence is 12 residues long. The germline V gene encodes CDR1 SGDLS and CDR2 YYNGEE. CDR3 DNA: TGTGCCAGCAGCGTAGTCGAGAATACGCAGTATTTT. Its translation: CASSVVENTQYF.

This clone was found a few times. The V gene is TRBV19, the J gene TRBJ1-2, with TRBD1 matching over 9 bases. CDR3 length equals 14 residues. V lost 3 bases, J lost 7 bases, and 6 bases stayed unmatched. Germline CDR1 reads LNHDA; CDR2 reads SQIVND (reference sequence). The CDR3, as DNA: TGTGCCAGTAGTATGGTGACAGGGGGACGTGGCTACACCTTC. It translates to CASSMVTGGRGYTF.

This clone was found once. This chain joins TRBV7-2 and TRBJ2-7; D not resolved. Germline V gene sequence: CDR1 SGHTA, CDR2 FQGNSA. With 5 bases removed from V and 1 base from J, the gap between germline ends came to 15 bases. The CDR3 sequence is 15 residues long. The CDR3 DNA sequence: TGTGCCAGCAGCCTTGCGGAACTTGGGTCCTACGAGCAGTACTTC. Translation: CASSLAELGSYEQYF.

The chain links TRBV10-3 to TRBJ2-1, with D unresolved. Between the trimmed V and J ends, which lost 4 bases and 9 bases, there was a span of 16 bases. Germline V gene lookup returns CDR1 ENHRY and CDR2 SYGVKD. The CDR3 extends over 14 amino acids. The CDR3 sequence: CAISGMGPVAEQFF. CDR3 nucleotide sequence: TGTGCCATCAGTGGAATGGGCCCGGTGGCTGAGCAGTTCTTC.

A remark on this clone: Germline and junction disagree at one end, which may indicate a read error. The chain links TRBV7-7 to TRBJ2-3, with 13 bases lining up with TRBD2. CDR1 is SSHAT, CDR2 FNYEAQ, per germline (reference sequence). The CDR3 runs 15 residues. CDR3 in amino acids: CASSSGLAGSDTQYF. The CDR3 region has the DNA TGTGCTAGCAGCTCGGGACTAGCGGGGTCAGATACGCAGTATTTT.

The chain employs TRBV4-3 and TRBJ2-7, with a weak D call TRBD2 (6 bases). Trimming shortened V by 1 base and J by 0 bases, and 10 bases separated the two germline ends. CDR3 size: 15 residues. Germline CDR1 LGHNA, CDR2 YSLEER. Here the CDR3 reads CASSQAGTASYEQYF. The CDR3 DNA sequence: TGCGCCAGCAGCCAAGCCGGGACTGCCTCCTACGAGCAGTACTTC.

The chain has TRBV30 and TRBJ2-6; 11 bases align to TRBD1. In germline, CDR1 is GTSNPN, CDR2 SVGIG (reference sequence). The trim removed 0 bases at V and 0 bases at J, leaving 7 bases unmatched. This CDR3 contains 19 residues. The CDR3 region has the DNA TGTGCCTGGAGTGTACTTTGGGACAGGGGGGACTCTGGGGCCAACGTCCTGACTTTC. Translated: CAWSVLWDRGDSGANVLTF.

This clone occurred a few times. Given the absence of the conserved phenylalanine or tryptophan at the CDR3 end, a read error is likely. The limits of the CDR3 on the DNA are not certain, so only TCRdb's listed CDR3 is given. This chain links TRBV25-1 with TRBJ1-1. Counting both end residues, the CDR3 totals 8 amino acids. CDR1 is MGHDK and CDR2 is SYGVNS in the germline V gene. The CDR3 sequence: CASPPRAY.

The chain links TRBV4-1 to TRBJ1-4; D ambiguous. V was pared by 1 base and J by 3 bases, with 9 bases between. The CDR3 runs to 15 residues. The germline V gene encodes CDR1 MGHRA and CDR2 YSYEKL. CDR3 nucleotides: TGCGCCAGCAGCCAAGGAAGAGGTCCTAATGAAAAACTGTTTTTT. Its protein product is CASSQGRGPNEKLFF.

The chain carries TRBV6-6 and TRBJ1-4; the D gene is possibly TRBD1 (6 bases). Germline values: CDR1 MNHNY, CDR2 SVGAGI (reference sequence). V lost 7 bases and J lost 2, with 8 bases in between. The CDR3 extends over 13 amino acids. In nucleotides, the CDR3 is TGTGCCAGCAAGGGACACACTAATGAAAAACTGTTTTTT. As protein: CASKGHTNEKLFF.

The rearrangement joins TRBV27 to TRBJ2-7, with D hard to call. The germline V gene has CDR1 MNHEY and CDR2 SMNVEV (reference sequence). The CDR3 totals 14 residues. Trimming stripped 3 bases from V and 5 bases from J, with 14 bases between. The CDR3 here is CASSFRSSEDEQYF. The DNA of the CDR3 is TGTGCCAGCAGTTTTAGGAGTTCTGAAGACGAGCAGTACTTC.